This T cell receptor beta chain was recorded in a study of cytomegalovirus exposure and HLA in healthy donors. Notes on the study in general: A later analysis found that most CMV-associated TCR beta chains appeared HLA-restricted.

The V gene's germline CDR1 is ENHRY and CDR2 SYGVKD. The J segment lost 5 bases and the V segment lost 0 bases, leaving 3 bases of the junction unmatched. The CDR3 sequence is 16 residues long. In the case of this clone: The antigen is unknown.

Primers for the PCR totalled 60 Vbeta and 13 Jbeta. Clones were read by immunoSEQ multiplex PCR, and TCRdb kept only the in-frame ones, dropping some. This sample has more than 100,000 clones, with just under 80% found just once. Source material: PBMCs. This TCR was recovered from a male donor in good health and CMV-seronegative. The chain employs TRBV10-3 and TRBJ2-1, with 11 bases lining up with TRBD2. The CDR3 sequence: CAISESLAGADNEQFF. CDR3 in DNA: TGTGCCATCAGTGAGTCACTAGCGGGGGCCGACAATGAGCAGTTCTTC.